This TCR beta chain was captured by sequencing in a study of molecular identifiers for immune sequencing clone quantification. This clonotype was seen ten or more times. One end of the junction fails to match germline, which may point to a read error. One entry per CDR3 protein, called by TCRdb with MiXCR from the PCR reads. The sample holds about 630,000 distinct CDR3 sequences, about 25% seen once. Naive CD8 T cells were FACS-sorted by CD8+CD4-CCR7+CD45RA+ markers. Germline V gene sequence: CDR1 LGHDT, CDR2 YNNKEL (reference sequence). The CDR3 is 11 residues long. The chain couples TRBV3-1 to TRBJ2-5; D call uncertain. This receptor was obtained from a human donor in good health. Some libraries in this study had Jurkat cell RNA spiked in. Sequencing used naive CD8+ T cells from blood, with Jurkat cell RNA spiked in. Subset noted: FACS-sorted CD8+CD4-CCR7+CD45RA+ naive T cells. The CDR3: CASSQGEPQYF. Here the CDR3 DNA reads TGTGCCAGCAGCCAAGGAGAGCCCCAGTACTTC.